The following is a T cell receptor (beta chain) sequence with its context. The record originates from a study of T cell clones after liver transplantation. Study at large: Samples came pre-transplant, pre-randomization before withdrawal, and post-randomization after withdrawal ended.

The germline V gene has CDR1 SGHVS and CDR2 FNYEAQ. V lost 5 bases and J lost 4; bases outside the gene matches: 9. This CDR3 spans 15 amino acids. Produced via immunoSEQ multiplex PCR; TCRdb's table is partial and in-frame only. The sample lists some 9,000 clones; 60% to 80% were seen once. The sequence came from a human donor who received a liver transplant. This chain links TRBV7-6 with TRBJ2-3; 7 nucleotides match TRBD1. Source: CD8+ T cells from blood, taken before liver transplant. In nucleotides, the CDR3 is TGTGCCAGCAGCGCCCCTGAAGGGGGCCCAGATACGCAGTATTTT. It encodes CASSAPEGGPDTQYF.